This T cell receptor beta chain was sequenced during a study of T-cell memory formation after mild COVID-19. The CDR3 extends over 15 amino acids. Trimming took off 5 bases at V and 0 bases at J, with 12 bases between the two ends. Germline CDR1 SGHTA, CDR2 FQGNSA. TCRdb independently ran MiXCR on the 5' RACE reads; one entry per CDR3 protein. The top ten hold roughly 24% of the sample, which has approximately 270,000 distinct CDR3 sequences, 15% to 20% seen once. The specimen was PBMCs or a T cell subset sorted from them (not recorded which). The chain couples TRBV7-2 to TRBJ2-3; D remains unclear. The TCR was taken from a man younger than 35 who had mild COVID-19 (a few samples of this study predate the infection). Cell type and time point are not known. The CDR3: CASSRSASSTDTQYF. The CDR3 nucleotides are TGTGCCAGCAGCCGGAGTGCTTCTAGCACAGATACGCAGTATTTT.